Sequencing of this TCR beta chain was carried out in a study of regulatory T cells in long-lasting Graves disease. General study results and limits: Possibly, accuracy suffered from the small sample size.

Sample time point: newly diagnosed GD, antithyroid drugs for less than 3 months. The TCR library was made from RNA extracted from PBMCs. Building of the TCR beta libraries involved iRepertoire HTBI primers and Arm-PCR of CDR3 regions. TCRdb redid the calling of the multiplex PCR reads with MiXCR, one entry per CDR3 protein. The repertoire holds 450,000 to 600,000 distinct CDR3 sequences, with roughly 14% as singletons. Comments on this clonotype: Its antigen is as yet unknown.

V was clipped by 6 bases and J by 0 bases, with 12 bases between them. The CDR3 has 16 residues. In germline, CDR1 is SGHAT, CDR2 FQNNGV. These data were also filed under a second study, of T cells in Graves' hyperthyroidism and ophthalmopathy. That source notes: Calling Graves' hyperthyroidism stable meant ophthalmopathy did not progress within 18 months. Orbital computed tomography and thyroid ultrasound, together with serum TRAb and thyroxine and clinical symptoms, were used for diagnoses. During a first-round RT-PCR of the TCR CDR3, the HTBI primer set was used.

This clonotype was sampled from a man younger than 45 with Graves disease. The chain combines TRBV11-2 with TRBJ1-6; D might be TRBD1 (6 bases). The sequencing here drew on peripheral blood mononuclear cells (PBMCs), taken at new diagnosis, from a patient treated with antithyroid drugs. The CDR3 is CASSIGGSSYNSPLHF. CDR3 DNA: TGTGCCAGCAGTATAGGGGGGAGCTCCTATAATTCACCCCTCCACTTT.